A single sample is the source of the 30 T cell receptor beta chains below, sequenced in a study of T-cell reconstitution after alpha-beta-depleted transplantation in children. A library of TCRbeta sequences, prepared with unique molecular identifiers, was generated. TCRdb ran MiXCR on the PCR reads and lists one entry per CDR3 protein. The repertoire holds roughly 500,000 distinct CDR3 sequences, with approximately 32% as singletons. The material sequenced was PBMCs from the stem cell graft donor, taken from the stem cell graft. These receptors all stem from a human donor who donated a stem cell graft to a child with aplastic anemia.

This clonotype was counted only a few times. The CDR3 protein is CASSDPNSRDREYEQYV. The CDR3 coding sequence is TGTGCCAGCAGTGACCCTAATTCCCGGGACAGGGAGTACGAGCAGTACGTC. This chain connects TRBV2 to TRBJ2-7; TRBD1 agrees at 9 bases. The junction had 13 bases not matched to a gene; V was cut back by 3 bases and J by 4 bases. Germline lookup yields CDR1 SNHLY and CDR2 FYNNEI. CDR3 size: 17 residues.

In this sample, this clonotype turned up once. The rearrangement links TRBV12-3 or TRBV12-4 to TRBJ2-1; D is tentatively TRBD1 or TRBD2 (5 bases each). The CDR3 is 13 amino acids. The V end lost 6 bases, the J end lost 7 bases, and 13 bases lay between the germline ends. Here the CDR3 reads CASRPGTRNEQFF. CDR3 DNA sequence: TGTGCCAGCAGACCCGGGACCAGAAATGAGCAGTTCTTC.

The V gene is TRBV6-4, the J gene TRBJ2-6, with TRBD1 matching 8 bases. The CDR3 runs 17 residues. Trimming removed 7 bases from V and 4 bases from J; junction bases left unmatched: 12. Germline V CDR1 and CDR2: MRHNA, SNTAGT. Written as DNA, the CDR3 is TGTGCCAGCAAGTTCGAGACAGGGGTACCCGGGGCCAACGTCCTGACTTTC. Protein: CASKFETGVPGANVLTF.

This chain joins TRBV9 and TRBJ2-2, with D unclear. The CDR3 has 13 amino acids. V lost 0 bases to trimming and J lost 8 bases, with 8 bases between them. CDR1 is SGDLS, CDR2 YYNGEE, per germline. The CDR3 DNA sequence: TGTGCCAGCAGCGTAGGACTCGGGGGGGAGCTGTTTTTT. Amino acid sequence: CASSVGLGGELFF.

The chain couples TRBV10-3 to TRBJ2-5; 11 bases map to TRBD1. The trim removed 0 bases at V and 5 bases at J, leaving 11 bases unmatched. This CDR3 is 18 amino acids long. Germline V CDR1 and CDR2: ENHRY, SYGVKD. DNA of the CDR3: TGTGCCATCAGTGAGTCACAATCGAGGACAGGGGGCGAGGAGACCCAGTACTTC. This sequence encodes CAISESQSRTGGEETQYF.

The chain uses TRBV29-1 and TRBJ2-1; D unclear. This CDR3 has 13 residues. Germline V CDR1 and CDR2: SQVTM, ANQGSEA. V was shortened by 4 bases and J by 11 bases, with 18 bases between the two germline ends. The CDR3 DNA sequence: TGCAGCGTTGGAGCCGTAGATAACTCCAAGCAGTTCTTC. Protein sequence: CSVGAVDNSKQFF.

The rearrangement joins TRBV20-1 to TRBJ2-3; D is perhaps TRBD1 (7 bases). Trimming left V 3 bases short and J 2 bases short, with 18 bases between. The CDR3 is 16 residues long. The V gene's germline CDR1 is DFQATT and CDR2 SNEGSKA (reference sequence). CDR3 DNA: TGCAGTGCTAGTCGGACGGGGGACAGTCTCACAGATACGCAGTATTTT. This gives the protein CSASRTGDSLTDTQYF.

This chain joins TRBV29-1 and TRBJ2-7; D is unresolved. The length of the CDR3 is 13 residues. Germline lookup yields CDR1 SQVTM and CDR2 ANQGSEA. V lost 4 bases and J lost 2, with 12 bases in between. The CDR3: CSVGLQAAYEQYF. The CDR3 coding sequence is TGCAGCGTTGGGCTCCAGGCCGCCTACGAGCAGTACTTC.

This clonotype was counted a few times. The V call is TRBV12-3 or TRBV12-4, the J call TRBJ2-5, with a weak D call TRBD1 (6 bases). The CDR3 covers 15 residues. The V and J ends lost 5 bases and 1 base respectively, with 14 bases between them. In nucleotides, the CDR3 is TGTGCCAGCAGTGGCACAGGGAGTGTCCAAGAGACCCAGTACTTC. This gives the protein CASSGTGSVQETQYF.

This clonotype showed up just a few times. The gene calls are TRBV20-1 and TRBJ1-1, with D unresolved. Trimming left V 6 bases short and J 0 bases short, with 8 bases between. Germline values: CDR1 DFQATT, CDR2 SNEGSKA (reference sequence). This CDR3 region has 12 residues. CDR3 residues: CSANTVNTEAFF. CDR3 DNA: TGCAGTGCGAATACAGTGAACACTGAAGCTTTCTTT.

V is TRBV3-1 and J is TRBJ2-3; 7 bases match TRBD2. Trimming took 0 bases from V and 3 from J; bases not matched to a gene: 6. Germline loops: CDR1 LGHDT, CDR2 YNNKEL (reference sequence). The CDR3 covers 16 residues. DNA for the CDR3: TGTGCCAGCAGCCAAGAAGGGAGGGGTCGAACAGATACGCAGTATTTT. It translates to CASSQEGRGRTDTQYF.

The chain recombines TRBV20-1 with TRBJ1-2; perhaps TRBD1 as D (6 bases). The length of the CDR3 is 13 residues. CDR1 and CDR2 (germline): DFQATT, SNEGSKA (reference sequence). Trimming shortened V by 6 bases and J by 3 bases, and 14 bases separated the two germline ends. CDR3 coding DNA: TGCAGTGCAGTGACAGGATCCGACTATGGCTACACCTTC. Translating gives CSAVTGSDYGYTF.

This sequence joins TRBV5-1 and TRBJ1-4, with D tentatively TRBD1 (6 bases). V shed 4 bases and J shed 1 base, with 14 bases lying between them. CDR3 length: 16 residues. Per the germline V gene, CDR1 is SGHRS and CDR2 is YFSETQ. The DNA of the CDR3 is TGCGCCAGCAGCCTCCCACAGGGTGGAACTAATGAAAAACTGTTTTTT. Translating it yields CASSLPQGGTNEKLFF. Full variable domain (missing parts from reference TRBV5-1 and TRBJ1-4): KAGVTQTPRYLIKTRGQQVTLSCSPISGHRSVSWYQQTPGQGLQFLFEYFSETQRNKGNFPGRFSGRQFSNSRSEMNVSTLELGDSALYLCASSLPQGGTNEKLFFGSGTQLSVL.

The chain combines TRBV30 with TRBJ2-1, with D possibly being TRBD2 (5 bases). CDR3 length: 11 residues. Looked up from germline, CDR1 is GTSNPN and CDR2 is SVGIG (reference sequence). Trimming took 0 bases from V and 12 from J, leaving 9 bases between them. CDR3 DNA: TGTGCCTGGAGTGTAGCCGGACTGCAGTTCTTC. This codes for CAWSVAGLQFF.

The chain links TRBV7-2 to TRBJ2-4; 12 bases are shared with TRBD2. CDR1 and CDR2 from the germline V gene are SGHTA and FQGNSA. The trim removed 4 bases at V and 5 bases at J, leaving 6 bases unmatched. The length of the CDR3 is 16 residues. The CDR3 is CASSSRLAGVENIQYF. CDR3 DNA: TGTGCCAGCAGCTCTAGACTAGCGGGAGTGGAAAACATTCAGTACTTC. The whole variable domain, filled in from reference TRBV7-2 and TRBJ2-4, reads GAGVSQSPSNKVTEKGKDVELRCDPISGHTALYWYRQSLGQGLEFLIYFQGNSAPDKSGLPSDRFSAERTGGSVSTLTIQRTQQEDSAVYLCASSSRLAGVENIQYFGAGTRLSVL.

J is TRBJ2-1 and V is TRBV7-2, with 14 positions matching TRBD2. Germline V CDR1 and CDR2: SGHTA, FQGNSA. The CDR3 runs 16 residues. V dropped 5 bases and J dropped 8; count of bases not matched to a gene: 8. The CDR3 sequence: CASSVAGTSGSDEQFF. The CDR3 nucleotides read TGTGCCAGCAGCGTTGCCGGGACTAGCGGGAGCGATGAGCAGTTCTTC.

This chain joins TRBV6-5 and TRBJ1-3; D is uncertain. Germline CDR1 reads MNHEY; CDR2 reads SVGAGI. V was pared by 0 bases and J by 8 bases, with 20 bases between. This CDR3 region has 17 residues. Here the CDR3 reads CASSYSSVRGKEYTIYF. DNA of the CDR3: TGTGCCAGCAGTTACTCGTCGGTCAGAGGGAAGGAATACACCATATATTTT.

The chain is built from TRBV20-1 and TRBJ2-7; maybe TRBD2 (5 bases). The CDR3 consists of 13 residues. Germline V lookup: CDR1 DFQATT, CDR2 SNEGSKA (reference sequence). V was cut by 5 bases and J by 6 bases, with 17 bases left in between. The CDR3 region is CSARTPTWGEQYF. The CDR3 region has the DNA TGCAGTGCTCGGACTCCGACATGGGGCGAGCAGTACTTC.

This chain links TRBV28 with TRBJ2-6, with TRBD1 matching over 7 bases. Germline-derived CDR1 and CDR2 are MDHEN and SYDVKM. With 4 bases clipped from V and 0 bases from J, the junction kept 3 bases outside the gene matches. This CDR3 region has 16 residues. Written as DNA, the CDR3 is TGTGCCAGCAGTTCTAACAGGGGCTCTGGGGCCAACGTCCTGACTTTC. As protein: CASSSNRGSGANVLTF.

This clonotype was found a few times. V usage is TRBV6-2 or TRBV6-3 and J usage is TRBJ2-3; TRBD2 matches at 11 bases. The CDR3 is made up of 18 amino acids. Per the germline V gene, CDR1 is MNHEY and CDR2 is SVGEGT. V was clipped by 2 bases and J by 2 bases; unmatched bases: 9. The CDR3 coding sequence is TGTGCCAGCAGTTACCCTAGCGGGAGGACCCCGCTCACAGATACGCAGTATTTT. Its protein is CASSYPSGRTPLTDTQYF.

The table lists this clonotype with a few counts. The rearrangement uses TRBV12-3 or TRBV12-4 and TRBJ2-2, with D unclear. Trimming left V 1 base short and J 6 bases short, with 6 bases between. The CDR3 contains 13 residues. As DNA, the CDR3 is TGTGCCAGCAGTTTAGGTGCCGCCGGGGAGCTGTTTTTT. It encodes CASSLGAAGELFF.

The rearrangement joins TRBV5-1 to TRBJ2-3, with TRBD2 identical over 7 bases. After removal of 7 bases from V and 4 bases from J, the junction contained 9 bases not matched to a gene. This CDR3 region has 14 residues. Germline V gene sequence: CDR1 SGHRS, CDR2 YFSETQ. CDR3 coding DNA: TGCGCCAGCGCCCCGGCGGGAGTGGCAGATACGCAGTATTTT. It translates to CASAPAGVADTQYF.

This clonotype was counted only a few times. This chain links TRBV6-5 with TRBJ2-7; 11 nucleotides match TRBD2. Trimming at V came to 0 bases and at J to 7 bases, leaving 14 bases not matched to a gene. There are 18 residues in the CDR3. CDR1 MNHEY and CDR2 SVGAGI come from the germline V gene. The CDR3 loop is CASSYSRLAGTPLEEQYF. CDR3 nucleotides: TGTGCCAGCAGTTACTCCCGACTAGCGGGAACCCCCCTAGAAGAGCAGTACTTC.

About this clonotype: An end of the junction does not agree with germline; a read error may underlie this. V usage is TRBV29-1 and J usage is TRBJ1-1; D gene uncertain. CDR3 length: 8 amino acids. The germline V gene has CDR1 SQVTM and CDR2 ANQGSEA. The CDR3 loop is CPEFEAFF. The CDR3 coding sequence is TGTCCGGAGTTTGAAGCTTTCTTT.

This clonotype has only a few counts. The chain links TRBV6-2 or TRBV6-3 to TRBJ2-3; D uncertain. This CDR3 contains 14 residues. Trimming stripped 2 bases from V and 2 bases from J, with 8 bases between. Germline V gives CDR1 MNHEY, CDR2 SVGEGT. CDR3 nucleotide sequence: TGTGCCAGCAGTTACATACTTCCCACAGATACGCAGTATTTT. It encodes CASSYILPTDTQYF.

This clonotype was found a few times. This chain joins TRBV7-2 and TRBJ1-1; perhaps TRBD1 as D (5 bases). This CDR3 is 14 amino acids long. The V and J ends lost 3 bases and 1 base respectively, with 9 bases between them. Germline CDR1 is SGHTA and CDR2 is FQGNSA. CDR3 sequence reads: CASSFSRGNTEAFF. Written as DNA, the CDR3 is TGTGCCAGCAGCTTTAGTAGGGGGAACACTGAAGCTTTCTTT.

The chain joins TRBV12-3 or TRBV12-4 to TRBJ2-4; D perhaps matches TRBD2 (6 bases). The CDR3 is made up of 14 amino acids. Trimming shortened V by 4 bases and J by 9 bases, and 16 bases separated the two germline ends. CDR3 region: CASSSTGGFGIQYF. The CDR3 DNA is TGTGCCAGCAGTTCCACCGGAGGGTTCGGCATTCAGTACTTC.

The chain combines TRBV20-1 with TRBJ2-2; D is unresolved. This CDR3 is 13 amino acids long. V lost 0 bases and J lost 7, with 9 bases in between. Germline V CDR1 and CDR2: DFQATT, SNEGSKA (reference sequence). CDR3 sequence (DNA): TGCAGTGCTAGAGATCAGGACGGCGGGGAGCTGTTTTTT. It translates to CSARDQDGGELFF.

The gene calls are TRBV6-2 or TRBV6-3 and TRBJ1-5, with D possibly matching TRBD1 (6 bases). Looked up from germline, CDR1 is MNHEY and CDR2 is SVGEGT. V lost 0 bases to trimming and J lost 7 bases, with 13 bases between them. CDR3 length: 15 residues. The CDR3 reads CASSYSSRGEQPQHF. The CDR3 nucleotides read TGTGCCAGCAGTTACTCGTCCAGGGGTGAACAGCCCCAGCATTTT.

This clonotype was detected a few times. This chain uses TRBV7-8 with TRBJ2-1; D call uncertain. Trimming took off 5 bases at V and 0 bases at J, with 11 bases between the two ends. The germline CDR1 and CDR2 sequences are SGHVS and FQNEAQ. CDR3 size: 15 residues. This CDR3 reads CASSPADSSYNEQFF. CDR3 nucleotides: TGTGCCAGCAGCCCTGCGGATAGCTCCTACAATGAGCAGTTCTTC.